Here is one T cell receptor (beta chain) with its context. Its antigen is unknown. The data were taken from a study of cytomegalovirus exposure and HLA in healthy donors. Findings and caveats of the study: Using the classifier, cytomegalovirus status was reportedly diagnosed with high specificity and sensitivity.

PCR used 60 Vbeta primers and 13 Jbeta primers. The protocol was immunoSEQ multiplex PCR, while the TCRdb copy is restricted to in-frame clones and leaves out a portion. Here the sample spans approximately 90,000 clones, around 74% being singletons. Trimming removed 6 bases from V and 0 bases from J, with 9 bases in between. The germline gives CDR1 ENHRY, CDR2 SYGVKD. This CDR3 is built from 14 residues. Sequencing was carried out using PBMCs. The sequence derives from a boy aged 5-17 years in good health and CMV-seronegative. The chain uses TRBV10-3 and TRBJ1-5, with D unresolved. The CDR3: CAIRLRVSNQPQHF. CDR3 sequence (DNA): TGTGCCATCAGGCTGAGGGTTAGCAATCAGCCCCAGCATTTT.